This T cell receptor (beta chain) was profiled in a study of glioma-infiltrating T cells after dendritic cell vaccination. Overall study context: At biweekly intervals, patients got three intradermal dendritic cell vaccine injections.

This clone was seen a single time. The immunoSEQ assay amplified TCRB CDR3 from up to roughly 2 ug DNA. Amplification used 60 V beta primers and 13 J beta primers. Sequencing was performed with immunoSEQ multiplex PCR; in TCRdb, only in-frame clones are kept and a portion is missing. This table holds 95,000 to 110,000 clones, 81% found once. The TCR was taken from a human donor with glioblastoma. The sequences come from blood, collected before dendritic cell vaccination.

The CDR3 DNA is TGTGCCTGGAGTGTAGGGACAGGCCTTCCGTCCCTCCACTTT. Protein: CAWSVGTGLPSLHF. The V and J genes are TRBV30 and TRBJ1-6; TRBD1 agrees at 8 bases. CDR3 length: 14 residues. Germline CDR1 reads GTSNPN; CDR2 reads SVGIG (reference sequence). With V trimmed by 0 bases and J by 14 bases, 9 bases remained unmatched.